This T cell receptor beta chain was documented in a study of blood T cell repertoires in COVID-19. At the level of the study: Sources were T cells, B-cell-depleted T cells, or PBMCs; the material itself was cDNA or gDNA.

This clone was detected only once. V was clipped by 1 base and J by 4 bases, with 13 bases between them. The CDR3 consists of 15 residues. CDR1 is LGHNA and CDR2 is YSLEER in the germline V gene. Profiling relied on immunoSEQ multiplex PCR, and the TCRdb table lists in-frame clones only, not all of them. The sample comprises 130,000 to 150,000 clones, about 80% of which are singletons, and 3% to 3.5% rests with the top ten. The chain employs TRBV4-3 and TRBJ1-2; a weak D match, TRBD1 (5 bases). The sample taken for sequencing was peripheral blood. The source is a woman older than 75 with acute or convalescent COVID-19. The CDR3 loop reads CASSQVPSGFYGYTF. CDR3 bases: TGCGCCAGCAGCCAAGTTCCGTCAGGGTTCTATGGCTACACCTTC.